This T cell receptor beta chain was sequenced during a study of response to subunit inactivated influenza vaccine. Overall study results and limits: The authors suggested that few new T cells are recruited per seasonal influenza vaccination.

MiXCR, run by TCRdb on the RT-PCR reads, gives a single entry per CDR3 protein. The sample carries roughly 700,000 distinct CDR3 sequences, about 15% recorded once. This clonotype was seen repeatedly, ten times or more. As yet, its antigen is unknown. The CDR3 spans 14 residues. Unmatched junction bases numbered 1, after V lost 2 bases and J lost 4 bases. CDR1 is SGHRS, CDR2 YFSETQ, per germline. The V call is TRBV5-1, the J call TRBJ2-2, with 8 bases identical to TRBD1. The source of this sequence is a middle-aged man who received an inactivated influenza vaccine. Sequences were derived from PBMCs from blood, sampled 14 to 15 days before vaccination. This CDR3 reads CASSLQGVTGELFF. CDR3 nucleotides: TGCGCCAGCAGCTTACAGGGGGTCACCGGGGAGCTGTTTTTT.